Shown below are 13 T cell receptor beta chains from a single sample sequenced in a study of blood T cells in healthy people across ages. With a J-beta primer mix and a sample-barcoded 5' primer, a second PCR ran about 7 to 11 cycles. TCRdb processed the 5' RACE reads anew with MiXCR; each CDR3 protein has one entry. The top ten clones hold roughly 7.7% of a sample with some 1.4 million distinct CDR3 sequences, approximately 40% of them seen once. Sequencing used blood. The receptors shown here come from a woman in her late teens or twenties in good health.

The chain is built from TRBV7-3 and TRBJ2-2, with D tentatively TRBD2 (6 bases). Germline V lookup: CDR1 SGHTA, CDR2 FQGTGA. The CDR3 sequence is 16 residues long. Deletions cut 5 bases from V and 5 bases from J, with 18 bases between. The CDR3 DNA reads as TGTGCCAGCAGCGCCAGCGCGGGAATTGGTACCGGGGAGCTGTTTTTT. It encodes CASSASAGIGTGELFF.

The rearrangement joins TRBV5-5 to TRBJ2-3; D is ambiguous. The CDR3 sequence is 14 residues long. CDR1 is SGHKS and CDR2 is YYEKEE in the germline V gene (reference sequence). V was clipped by 2 bases and J by 2 bases, with 9 bases between them. The CDR3 DNA reads as TGTGCCAGCAGCTTAGTTCAGCCCACAGATACGCAGTATTTT. This codes for CASSLVQPTDTQYF.

This clonotype has only a few counts. The gene calls are TRBV3-1 and TRBJ2-7, with a possible D match to TRBD2 (6 bases). V gave up 1 base and J gave up 9 bases, with 19 bases separating them. Germline loops: CDR1 LGHDT, CDR2 YNNKEL (reference sequence). The CDR3 consists of 15 residues. DNA for the CDR3: TGTGCCAGCAGCCAAGGCGGGGAAGGGAGTAGCCGGCAGTACTTC. Its protein product is CASSQGGEGSSRQYF.

V usage is TRBV6-1 and J usage is TRBJ2-7, with TRBD2 as a possible D gene (5 bases). From germline, CDR1 is MNHNS and CDR2 SASEGT. This CDR3 region has 13 residues. Trimming cost V 7 bases and J 7 bases, with 17 bases left between them. Written as DNA, the CDR3 is TGTGCCAGCAACCCCGAGGGCCTTAATGAGCAGTACTTC. Its protein product is CASNPEGLNEQYF.

This chain links TRBV5-6 with TRBJ2-2; D is undetermined. The CDR3 has 17 residues. The V end was cut by 3 bases, the J end by 5 bases, with 20 bases between. CDR1 is SGHDT, CDR2 YYEEEE, per germline. CDR3 bases: TGTGCCAGCAGCTCGAACTTCCTTCTATTGGGGACCGGGGAGCTGTTTTTT. This encodes CASSSNFLLLGTGELFF.

This clonotype showed up just a few times. This rearrangement joins TRBV5-1 to TRBJ2-1; D is ambiguous. This CDR3 contains 16 residues. CDR1 SGHRS and CDR2 YFSETQ come from the germline V gene. V lost 0 bases, J lost 0 bases, and 10 bases lay in between. This CDR3 reads CASSLVGESSYNEQFF. CDR3 DNA sequence: TGCGCCAGCAGCTTGGTCGGCGAGAGCTCCTACAATGAGCAGTTCTTC. The complete variable domain, with remaining parts taken from reference TRBV5-1 and TRBJ2-1, reads KAGVTQTPRYLIKTRGQQVTLSCSPISGHRSVSWYQQTPGQGLQFLFEYFSETQRNKGNFPGRFSGRQFSNSRSEMNVSTLELGDSALYLCASSLVGESSYNEQFFGPGTRLTVL.

On this clonotype: A read error may produce the germline difference seen at one junction end. V gene TRBV5-1 combines with J gene TRBJ2-5; unclear D gene. This CDR3 is built from 14 residues. In germline, CDR1 is SGHRS, CDR2 YFSETQ. Here the CDR3 reads CAISLKGNQETQYF. The CDR3 DNA reads TGCGCCATCAGCTTGAAGGGTAACCAAGAGACCCAGTACTTC.

V usage is TRBV20-1 and J usage is TRBJ2-1; unclear D gene. Trimming left V 6 bases short and J 5 bases short, with 2 bases between. CDR1 and CDR2 (germline): DFQATT, SNEGSKA (reference sequence). The CDR3 is 9 residues long. CDR3 loop: CSANNEQFF. The DNA for the CDR3 is TGCAGTGCCAACAATGAGCAGTTCTTC.

A single count supports this clonotype. A read error may produce the germline difference seen at one junction end. V and J are TRBV20-1 and TRBJ2-1, with 11 bases matching TRBD2. The V gene's germline CDR1 is DFQATT and CDR2 SNEGSKA (reference sequence). This CDR3 is 15 amino acids long. The CDR3 bases are TGCAGTGCTATGACTAGCGGGGCCCCCTACGATGAGCAGTTCTTC. Protein sequence: CSAMTSGAPYDEQFF.

V and J are TRBV27 and TRBJ1-5, with 10 bases lining up with TRBD1. Trimming removed 5 bases from V and 7 bases from J; junction bases left unmatched: 8. The CDR3 length is 15 residues. The germline V gene encodes CDR1 MNHEY and CDR2 SMNVEV (reference sequence). CDR3 protein: CASSPGQGTGQPQHF. CDR3 bases: TGTGCCAGCAGTCCGGGACAGGGGACGGGGCAGCCCCAGCATTTT.

This clonotype appeared a few times. The chain carries TRBV5-1 and TRBJ2-5, with a tentative D call TRBD2 (5 bases). This CDR3 contains 13 residues. V was cut by 7 bases and J by 0 bases, with 10 bases left in between. Germline CDR1 and CDR2: SGHRS and YFSETQ. The CDR3 DNA follows: TGCGCCAGCGGTCGGGGAGACCAAGAGACCCAGTACTTC. Protein product: CASGRGDQETQYF. The full variable domain, with the rest looked up from reference TRBV5-1 and TRBJ2-5, is KAGVTQTPRYLIKTRGQQVTLSCSPISGHRSVSWYQQTPGQGLQFLFEYFSETQRNKGNFPGRFSGRQFSNSRSEMNVSTLELGDSALYLCASGRGDQETQYFGPGTRLLVL.

With respect to this clonotype: The junction shows a germline mismatch at one end, possibly a read error. The chain is built from TRBV6-5 and TRBJ1-2; D unclear. This CDR3 has 16 amino acids. Germline V CDR1 and CDR2: MNHEY, SVGAGI. Written as DNA, the CDR3 is TGTGCCAGCAGCTACTCCTGGCAGAGAGAATACTATGGCTACACCTTC. It specifies CASSYSWQREYYGYTF.

This clonotype came up once. The chain uses TRBV5-4 and TRBJ2-1, with 7 bases fitting TRBD1. V gave up 0 bases and J gave up 8 bases; unmatched junction bases: 5. Per germline, CDR1 SGHNT and CDR2 YYREEE (reference sequence). The CDR3 spans 14 residues. The CDR3 region has the DNA TGTGCCAGCAGCTTGGGCCCTGGGACAGATGAGCAGTTCTTC. Translating gives CASSLGPGTDEQFF.